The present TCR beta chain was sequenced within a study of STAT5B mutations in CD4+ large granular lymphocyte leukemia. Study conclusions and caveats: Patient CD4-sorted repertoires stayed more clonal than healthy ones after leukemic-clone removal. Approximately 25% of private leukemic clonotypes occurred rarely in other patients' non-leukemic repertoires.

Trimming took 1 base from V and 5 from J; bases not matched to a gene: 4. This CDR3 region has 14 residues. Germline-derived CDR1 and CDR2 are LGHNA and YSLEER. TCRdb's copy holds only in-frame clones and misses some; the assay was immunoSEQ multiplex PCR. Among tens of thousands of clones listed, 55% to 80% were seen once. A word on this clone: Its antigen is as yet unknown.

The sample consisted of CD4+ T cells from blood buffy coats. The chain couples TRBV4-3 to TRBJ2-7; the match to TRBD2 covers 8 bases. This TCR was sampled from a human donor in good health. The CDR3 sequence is CASSQGTGGNEQYF. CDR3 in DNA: TGCGCCAGCAGCCAAGGGACGGGAGGGAACGAGCAGTACTTC.